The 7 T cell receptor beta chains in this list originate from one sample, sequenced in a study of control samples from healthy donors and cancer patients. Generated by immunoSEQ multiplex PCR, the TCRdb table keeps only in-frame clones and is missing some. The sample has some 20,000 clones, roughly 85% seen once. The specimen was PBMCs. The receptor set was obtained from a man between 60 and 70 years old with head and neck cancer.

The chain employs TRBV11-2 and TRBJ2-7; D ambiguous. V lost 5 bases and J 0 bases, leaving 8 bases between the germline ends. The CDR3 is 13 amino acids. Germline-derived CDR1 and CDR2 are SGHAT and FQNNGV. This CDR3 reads CASSRESSYEQYF. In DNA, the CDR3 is TGTGCCAGCAGCCGTGAAAGCTCCTACGAGCAGTACTTC.

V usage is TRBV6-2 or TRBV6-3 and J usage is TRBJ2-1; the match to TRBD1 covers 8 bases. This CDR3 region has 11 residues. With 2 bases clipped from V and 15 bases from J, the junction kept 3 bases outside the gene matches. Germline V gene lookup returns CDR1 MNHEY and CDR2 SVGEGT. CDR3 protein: CASSYGQGWFF. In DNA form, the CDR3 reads TGTGCCAGCAGTTACGGACAGGGTTGGTTCTTC.

The CDR3 protein is CASSLAATSGGELFF. The CDR3 DNA is TGTGCCAGCAGTCTAGCGGCTACTTCTGGCGGGGAGCTGTTTTTT. V is TRBV6-5 and J is TRBJ2-2; TRBD2 agrees at 7 bases. V dropped 5 bases and J dropped 7; count of bases not matched to a gene: 10. CDR3 length equals 15 residues. Germline-derived CDR1 and CDR2 are MNHEY and SVGAGI.

CDR3 coding DNA: TGTGCCAGCTCTCCGGGACTAGCGGGAGAGGATACGCAGTATTTT. This encodes CASSPGLAGEDTQYF. The chain joins TRBV18 to TRBJ2-3; 14 nucleotides match TRBD2. Germline CDR1 and CDR2: KGHSH and LQKENI. The CDR3 has 15 residues. V shed 6 bases and J 6 bases; nucleotides not matched to a gene: 5.

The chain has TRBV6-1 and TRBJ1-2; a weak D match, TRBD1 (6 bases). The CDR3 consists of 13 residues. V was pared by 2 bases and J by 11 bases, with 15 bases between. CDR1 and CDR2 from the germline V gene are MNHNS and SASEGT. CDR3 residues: CASSERTDRGYTF. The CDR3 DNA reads TGTGCCAGCAGTGAACGGACAGATCGTGGGTACACCTTC.

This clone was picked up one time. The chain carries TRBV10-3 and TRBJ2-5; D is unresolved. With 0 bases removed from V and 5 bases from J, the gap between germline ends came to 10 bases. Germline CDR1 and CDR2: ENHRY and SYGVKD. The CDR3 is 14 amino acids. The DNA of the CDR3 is TGTGCCATCAGTGAGTCTTGGGGTGGTGAGACCCAGTACTTC. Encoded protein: CAISESWGGETQYF.

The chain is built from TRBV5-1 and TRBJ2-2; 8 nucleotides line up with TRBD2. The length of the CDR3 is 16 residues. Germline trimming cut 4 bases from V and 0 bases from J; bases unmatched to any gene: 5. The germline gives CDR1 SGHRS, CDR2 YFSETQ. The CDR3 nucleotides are TGCGCCAGCAGCCCCTTAGCGGGATCGAACACCGGGGAGCTGTTTTTT. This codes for CASSPLAGSNTGELFF.